A single TCR beta chain is shown here with its context. This specimen belongs to a study of blood T cell repertoires in COVID-19. As for the study in general: Spain, Italy and the United States supplied samples that represented acute and convalescent COVID-19.

Here immunoSEQ multiplex PCR was the method, and the copy in TCRdb shows in-frame clones only, minus some. This sample carries about 120,000 clones, about 86% of them seen once, and the ten largest clones take more than 2%. The clonotype was recovered from a woman between 45 and 60 years old with acute or convalescent COVID-19. Sequencing was done on a sample of peripheral blood.

As DNA, the CDR3 is TGTGCCAGCAGCCCTGGGGGAAGGGACAGGGGGCAGGGAACTGAAGCTTTCTTT. This codes for CASSPGGRDRGQGTEAFF. V gene TRBV5-4 combines with J gene TRBJ1-1; TRBD1 matches 12 bases. V was pared by 4 bases and J by 5 bases, with 15 bases of the junction left unmatched. Germline V lookup: CDR1 SGHNT, CDR2 YYREEE (reference sequence). The CDR3 consists of 18 residues.